The 3 T cell receptor beta chains in this list originate from one sample, sequenced in a study of T-cell reconstitution after alpha-beta-depleted transplantation in children. Preparing the TCRbeta library involved the use of unique molecular identifiers. Using its own MiXCR run on the PCR reads, TCRdb lists one record per CDR3 protein. The sample lists about 260,000 distinct CDR3 sequences, less than 9% occurring once. Sequenced here: PBMCs, mostly from graft donor cells, sampled 180 days after TCRalphabeta/CD19-depleted stem cell transplant. The receptors here all came from a male patient younger than 18 who had a stem cell transplant for acute lymphoblastic leukemia, so the T cells may come from the graft donor.

There are many counts of this clonotype. This chain uses TRBV5-1 with TRBJ1-1, with 8 bases fitting TRBD1. Looked up from germline, CDR1 is SGHRS and CDR2 is YFSETQ. The trim removed 4 bases at V and 10 bases at J, leaving 6 bases unmatched. This CDR3 has 12 residues. The CDR3 DNA follows: TGCGCCAGCAGCCCCGGGACAGGAAGAGCTTTCTTT. Protein product: CASSPGTGRAFF.

A word on this clonotype: A read error is likely here: a far larger clone is one base away. The gene calls are TRBV7-8 and TRBJ2-3, with unresolved D. Per the germline V gene, CDR1 is SGHVS and CDR2 is FQNEAQ. Trimming pared 4 bases from V and 5 bases from J, leaving 4 bases between. This CDR3 spans 11 amino acids. DNA for the CDR3: TGTGCCAGCAGCTACCAAGATACGCAGTATTTT. It translates to CASSYQDTQYF.

This clonotype turned up a few times. The genes are TRBV18 and TRBJ2-3; D gene ambiguous. This CDR3 has 13 amino acids. Germline loops: CDR1 KGHSH, CDR2 LQKENI. The ends were cut back, 4 bases at V and 6 bases at J, with 11 bases in the middle. CDR3 amino acids: CASSLLGRDTQYF. The CDR3, as DNA: TGTGCCAGCTCACTGCTGGGCCGGGATACGCAGTATTTT.